These T cell receptor beta chains were read from a single sample in a study of CD8 T cells in Susac syndrome. One entry per CDR3 protein, called by TCRdb with MiXCR from the immunoSEQ multiplex PCR reads. The sample has over 100,000 distinct CDR3 sequences, around 97% seen once. Input material: CD4+ T cells from PBMCs. The source is a human donor in good health. Both conserved end residues are part of each CDR3.

v_call	j_call	cdr3_aa
TRBV18	TRBJ2-6	CASSLQRSGANVLTF
TRBV28	TRBJ1-2	CASSLRESGYTF
TRBV6-1	TRBJ1-2	CASNWDRLGYTF
TRBV10-3	TRBJ2-1	CAISETVVAPEQFF
TRBV11-2	TRBJ2-5	CASSSLWVAGLQETQYF
TRBV30	TRBJ2-7	CAWSVEPGITNSYEQYF
TRBV29-1	TRBJ2-7	CSVVPGAPYEQYF
TRBV20-1	TRBJ2-4	CSARSDSKNIQYF
TRBV5-1	TRBJ2-7	CASSLQGANDEQYF
TRBV5-4	TRBJ2-3	CASSLESTSTHTQYF
TRBV3-1	TRBJ1-1	CASRRHSGGTEAFF
TRBV25-1	TRBJ2-4	CASSGPNGDIQYF
TRBV7-2	TRBJ2-7	CASSGRAREQYF
TRBV29-1	TRBJ2-5	CSVEDGLAQETQYF
TRBV3-1	TRBJ2-2	CASSHLAGGAMAGELFF
TRBV5-4	TRBJ2-1	CASSPSGGAYNEQFF
TRBV7-9	TRBJ2-6	CASSLLGTGRSGANVLTF
TRBV3-1	TRBJ2-4	CASFGTSGRGLAKNIQYF
TRBV7-2	TRBJ1-2	CASSFTGTGVGYTF
TRBV7-2	TRBJ2-1	CASSLFQSYNEQFF
TRBV11-2	TRBJ2-5	CASSFTEGPAGAQYF
TRBV6-6	TRBJ2-4	CASSNTGDENIQYF
TRBV20-1	TRBJ2-5	CSARRRETQYF
TRBV4-1	TRBJ2-1	CASSHTGSSNEQFF
TRBV12-3/TRBV12-4	TRBJ1-2	CASSLRTGHYGYTF
TRBV7-9	TRBJ2-2	CASSQPVSGGRTGELFF
TRBV29-1	TRBJ1-1	CSVDAGRNTEAFF
TRBV27	TRBJ2-7	CASRHTTGVRAYEQYF
TRBV5-4	TRBJ2-7	CASSLAGARDEQYF